Described below is a single TCR beta chain sequence and its context. This clonotype was picked up one time. No cognate antigen has been identified for it. No base qualities exist here, and no much larger clone lies one base off it. A lone read is weak support. The V end loses 7 bases and the J end loses 3 bases, and a stretch of 16 bases separates them. Looking up the germline V gene yields CDR1 MNHEY and CDR2 SVGEGT. The cysteine opens and the phenylalanine closes a CDR3 of 15 amino acids. Only the CDR3 region is kept as DNA, spanning 45 bases read in frame from base 1. The roughly 42 donors, aged about 6 to 100 years, were systemically healthy Caucasian individuals from Russia. Each donor gave around 9.9 milliliters of peripheral blood, collected into EDTA-treated Vacutainer tubes. PBMCs were isolated by Ficoll-Paque density-gradient centrifugation, with at least 6 million obtained per sample. Total RNA was extracted from PBMCs with Trizol reagent, with at least 5 micrograms obtained per sample. The percentages of naive CD45RAhigh/CD27high T cells were determined by flow cytometry on a PBMC aliquot from every donor.

This sample is drawn from a study of blood T cells in healthy people across ages (dated by TCRdb to about 2015). Broadly, across the study: In model experiments, roughly one uniquely barcoded TCR beta cDNA molecule per two T cells was captured by template switching. Using the same blood draw, the study looked at two additional independent replicas of 1 million unique cDNA reads for two donors, one aged 18 to 30 and the other aged 80 or older. To avoid experimental bias, donors of different ages were distributed randomly across sequencing lanes. Using deep sequencing normalized with unique cDNA molecular identifiers, the study measured how TCR beta repertoire diversity changes with age. The donors were split into four age groups: young (average around 15 years), middle-aged (about 40), aged (more than 60) and long-lived (roughly 86).

Overall results and qualifications from the work: Compared with the aged group, more naive CD4+ T cells, fewer expanded clones and increased TCR diversity were shown by the long-lived group, suggesting age selection. As age increased, observed TCR beta diversity per million T cells dropped in a roughly linear way, and a significant reduction was already evident by age 40. Total diversity estimates from one million sequenced T cells were considered lower bounds and underestimates. Since profiling was done on bulk unsorted PBMCs, naive and antigen-experienced compartments could not be conclusively compared. The CMV infection status of donors was not known, potentially confounding age-related changes in expanded clonotypes. There was a strong correlation between observed TCR beta diversity and the percentage of naive T cells measured by flow cytometry.

The library relied on 5' RACE. Sequenced using an Illumina HiSeq 2500. A second roughly 7 to 12 cycle PCR used a sample-barcoded 5' primer and a J-beta primer mix. A unique molecular identifier was introduced onto each TCR beta cDNA molecule by a template-switch 5' adaptor carrying 12 random nucleotides. Each sample yielded at least 2.5 million CDR3-containing paired-end reads. First-strand cDNA was synthesized from all RNA with the Mint cDNA synthesis kit, primed by a TRBC-specific oligonucleotide. After uracil-DNA glycosylase treatment, a first 18-cycle PCR used universal primers M1SS and BC2_uni_R on all cDNA. In the original analysis: Normalization of each sample was performed by random selection of 1 million high-quality reads, each carrying a distinct molecular identifier. Reads sharing molecular identifiers were discarded rather than binned into consensus sequences. MiTCR, set to a Q25 quality threshold and the strictest error-elimination algorithm, was used for CDR3 identification, clonotype clustering and error correction. Lower-bound total TCR beta diversity was estimated with a nonparametric unseen species model using Euler transformation. The public reads were reanalyzed by TCRdb: fastp trimming at Q25, MiXCR alignment, in-frame beta chains only. Rows with a matching CDR3 protein are joined into one entry that keeps the most common DNA and genes. For this entry, the V and J calls and clone size follow TCRdb and not the study's own pipeline. For this sample there are some 1.7 million distinct CDR3 sequences; 28% appear just once. The ten largest account for about 7.7% of the sample.

The receptor comes from a woman in her twenties or thirties in good health. This receptor chain uses TRBV6-2 or TRBV6-3 and TRBJ1-5; tentative D gene TRBD1, with 5 bases matching. Input material: blood. The CDR3 amino acid sequence is: CASKGSGSYNQPQHF. The nucleotides read TGTGCCAGCAAAGGGTCAGGGAGCTACAATCAGCCCCAGCATTTT.